This passage covers 17 T cell receptor beta chains from one sample sequenced in a study of post-analysis software for immune sequencing data (dated by TCRdb to about 2015). Antigen specificity for these receptors is unknown. Study-level results and caveats: Significantly higher frequencies in patients than in controls were found for several TRBV segments, including TRBV5-6, TRBV5-1 and TRBV20-1.

The method was PCR. Data came from an Illumina HiSeq 2500. Unique molecular identifiers were incorporated into TCR beta cDNA libraries to reduce PCR and sequencing biases. Through fastp at Q25 and MiXCR, TCRdb rebuilt clones from the public reads, retaining in-frame beta chains. Rows merge per CDR3 protein into single entries with the most common DNA and genes. For this sample there are more than 500,000 distinct CDR3 sequences; roughly 34% appear just once. The ten most abundant clones make up around 6% of the sample. The sample taken for sequencing was blood. These receptors came from a girl aged 2 to 17 with multiple sclerosis.

This clonotype was recorded a few times. The J gene is TRBJ2-7, the V gene TRBV7-2; tentative D call: TRBD2 (6 bases). V was cut by 11 bases and J by 6 bases, with 17 bases left in between. Germline CDR1 reads SGHTA; CDR2 reads FQGNSA. This CDR3 is built from 12 residues. CDR3 in DNA: TGTGCCTGGGATGGGGGGTCAGGCGAGCAGTACTTC. This codes for CAWDGGSGEQYF.

This clonotype came up a few times. The chain links TRBV2 to TRBJ2-1; the match to TRBD2 covers 10 bases. The germline gives CDR1 SNHLY, CDR2 FYNNEI. CDR3 length equals 16 residues. With V trimmed by 9 bases and J by 4 bases, 12 bases remained unmatched. CDR3: CASPRGGLARYNEQFF. The DNA for the CDR3 is TGTGCCAGTCCTAGGGGGGGACTAGCGAGGTACAATGAGCAGTTCTTC.

V is TRBV5-1 and J is TRBJ1-2; tentative D call: TRBD1 (5 bases). The CDR3 has 15 amino acids. V gave up 4 bases and J gave up 3 bases, with 16 bases separating them. CDR1 and CDR2 (germline): SGHRS, YFSETQ. The CDR3 spells CASSTGHTGDYGYTF. The CDR3 nucleotides read TGCGCCAGCAGCACAGGACATACCGGGGACTATGGCTACACCTTC.

This clonotype was counted only a few times. The chain couples TRBV7-9 to TRBJ1-2; no firm D call. Germline CDR1 reads SEHNR; CDR2 reads FQNEAQ (reference sequence). Trimming cost V 5 bases and J 0 bases, with 7 bases left between them. CDR3 length: 13 amino acids. CDR3 in amino acids: CASSPAANYGYTF. CDR3 nucleotides: TGTGCCAGCAGCCCGGCGGCTAACTATGGCTACACCTTC.

The chain joins TRBV9 to TRBJ2-4; a possible D gene is TRBD1 (6 bases). V gave up 4 bases and J gave up 0 bases, with 14 bases separating them. There are 16 residues in the CDR3. From germline, CDR1 is SGDLS and CDR2 YYNGEE. For the CDR3, the DNA is TGTGCCAGCAGCCCAGGGACATCGTTAGCCAAAAACATTCAGTACTTC. Protein: CASSPGTSLAKNIQYF.

The V and J genes are TRBV12-3 or TRBV12-4 and TRBJ1-5; D uncertain. The V and J ends lost 6 bases and 4 bases respectively, with 10 bases between them. The CDR3 covers 13 residues. The chain's CDR3 is CASSNTRNQPQHF. The CDR3 nucleotides are TGTGCCAGCAGCAACACCCGTAATCAGCCCCAGCATTTT.

V and J are TRBV29-1 and TRBJ1-5; the match to TRBD1 covers 8 bases. Germline assignment: CDR1 SQVTM and CDR2 ANQGSEA. CDR3 length equals 15 residues. Trimming at V came to 7 bases and at J to 3 bases, leaving 11 bases not matched to a gene. CDR3 in DNA: TGCAGCGCCAGGGGGCAGGGAAACGACAATCAGCCCCAGCATTTT. The encoded protein is CSARGQGNDNQPQHF.

This chain uses TRBV5-1 with TRBJ1-1; unclear D gene. CDR1 is SGHRS, CDR2 YFSETQ, per germline. The CDR3 sequence is 14 residues long. V lost 0 bases and J 3 bases, leaving 9 bases between the germline ends. This chain's CDR3 is CASSLEQEDTEAFF. The CDR3 nucleotides are TGCGCCAGCAGCTTGGAGCAGGAGGACACTGAAGCTTTCTTT.

This clonotype was seen a handful of times. This chain connects TRBV20-1 to TRBJ2-1; 15 bases match TRBD2. Germline V gives CDR1 DFQATT, CDR2 SNEGSKA (reference sequence). J gave up 11 bases and V 8 bases, and 7 bases lay outside the gene matches. The CDR3 totals 13 residues. The CDR3 DNA follows: TGCAGTACACCCGGGACTAGCGGGGGGAAGCAGTTCTTC. Its translation: CSTPGTSGGKQFF.

Only a few counts were recorded for this clonotype. This chain links TRBV6-6 with TRBJ1-5, with a weak D call TRBD1 (5 bases). Germline V lookup: CDR1 MNHNY, CDR2 SVGAGI (reference sequence). The V and J ends lost 2 bases and 7 bases respectively, with 12 bases between them. This CDR3 is 14 amino acids long. The CDR3 coding sequence is TGTGCCAGCAGTTACGCGGGGGGTACCCAGCCCCAGCATTTT. It encodes CASSYAGGTQPQHF.

The chain joins TRBV4-1 to TRBJ1-2, with D perhaps TRBD1 (5 bases). CDR1 is MGHRA and CDR2 is YSYEKL in the germline V gene. The CDR3 is made up of 17 amino acids. Trimming cost V 0 bases and J 2 bases, with 16 bases left between them. CDR3 sequence (DNA): TGCGCCAGCAGCCAAGATTGGAGCACAGGTCAAAACTATGGCTACACCTTC. Its protein product is CASSQDWSTGQNYGYTF.

V is TRBV12-5 and J is TRBJ2-3; D is ambiguous. In germline, CDR1 is LGHNT, CDR2 FRNRAP. This CDR3 contains 14 residues. Trimming shortened V by 1 base and J by 3 bases, and 8 bases separated the two germline ends. CDR3 coding DNA: TGTGCTAGTGGTTTGGACTATGCGACAGATACGCAGTATTTT. This translates into CASGLDYATDTQYF.

V is TRBV25-1 and J is TRBJ2-2; D gene ambiguous. V was trimmed by 1 base and J by 0 bases, leaving 6 bases between them. The CDR3 is made up of 15 amino acids. CDR1 and CDR2 (germline): MGHDK, SYGVNS. In DNA, the CDR3 is TGTGCCAGCAGTGAATCTGACCCGAACACCGGGGAGCTGTTTTTT. Its protein is CASSESDPNTGELFF.

This rearrangement joins TRBV20-1 to TRBJ2-1; 7 bases map to TRBD1. The CDR3 is 14 residues long. Losses at the gene ends were 2 bases for V and 6 bases for J; bases not matched to a gene: 7. Germline V gene lookup returns CDR1 DFQATT and CDR2 SNEGSKA (reference sequence). CDR3 in amino acids: CSARRDSVTNEQFF. The CDR3 DNA sequence: TGCAGTGCTAGACGGGACAGTGTGACCAATGAGCAGTTCTTC.

The V and J genes are TRBV11-2 and TRBJ1-1, with 8 bases that match TRBD1. V trimming: 1 base; J trimming: 7 bases; junction bases outside the gene matches: 5. The CDR3 is 14 amino acids. Germline V CDR1 and CDR2: SGHAT, FQNNGV. The CDR3 DNA follows: TGTGCCAGCAGCTTAGTAGACAGGGGTAATGAAGCTTTCTTT. This encodes CASSLVDRGNEAFF.

This clonotype was picked up a small number of times. CDR3 sequence: CASSEAEVELSYGYTF. As DNA, the CDR3 is TGTGCCAGCAGTGAAGCCGAAGTAGAGCTCAGCTATGGCTACACCTTC. This chain joins TRBV2 and TRBJ1-2; D is unresolved. Germline V gene data show CDR1 as SNHLY and CDR2 as FYNNEI. The CDR3 length is 16 residues. V lost 0 bases and J 4 bases, leaving 15 bases between the germline ends. The full variable domain, in which reference TRBV2 and TRBJ1-2 provide the parts outside the CDR3, is EPEVTQTPSHQVTQMGQEVILRCVPISNHLYFYWYRQILGQKVEFLVSFYNNEISEKSEIFDDQFSVERPDGSNFTLKIRSTKLEDSAMYFCASSEAEVELSYGYTFGSGTRLTVV.

The chain joins TRBV9 to TRBJ1-2, with D tentatively TRBD1 (6 bases). In germline, CDR1 is SGDLS, CDR2 YYNGEE. Deletions cut 7 bases from V and 8 bases from J, with 21 bases between. This CDR3 is 14 amino acids long. The DNA for the CDR3 is TGTGCCAGCTCACCATCTTCCGGCGGGACAGGCTACACCTTC. Its protein product is CASSPSSGGTGYTF. Combining the CDR3 with reference TRBV9 and TRBJ1-2 gives the whole variable domain DSGVTQTPKHLITATGQRVTLRCSPRSGDLSVYWYQQSLDQGLQFLIQYYNGEERAKGNILERFSAQQFPDLHSELNLSSLELGDSALYFCASSPSSGGTGYTFGSGTRLTVV.